Presented here are 22 T cell receptor beta chains from one specimen sequenced in a study of cytomegalovirus exposure and HLA in healthy donors. The PCR made use of 60 Vbeta and 13 Jbeta primers. Assay: immunoSEQ multiplex PCR; the TCRdb copy retains only in-frame clones and omits some. This table holds about 220,000 clones, 75% to 90% found once. The sample consisted of PBMCs. The receptors originated from a boy aged 2 to 9 in good health and CMV-seronegative.

The V call is TRBV18, the J call TRBJ1-2; no reliable D call. V was trimmed by 6 bases and J by 6 bases, leaving 26 bases between them. The CDR3 covers 17 residues. Germline-derived CDR1 and CDR2 are KGHSH and LQKENI. This chain's CDR3 is CASSQEGNLILSDGYTF. The CDR3 nucleotides are TGTGCCAGCTCCCAAGAGGGTAACCTCATTCTCTCAGATGGCTACACCTTC.

The V and J genes are TRBV7-9 and TRBJ1-6; D remains unclear. The CDR3 is 14 amino acids. The germline CDR1 and CDR2 sequences are SEHNR and FQNEAQ (reference sequence). V lost 1 base, J lost 7 bases, and 8 bases lay in between. The CDR3 spells CASSLDSLNSPLHF. The CDR3 DNA sequence: TGTGCCAGCAGCTTAGACAGTTTAAATTCACCCCTCCACTTT.

This clone showed up just a few times. The chain carries TRBV27 and TRBJ1-1, with unresolved D. The CDR3 is 11 residues long. The V gene lost 4 bases and the J gene lost 4 bases, with 4 bases spanning the gap. Germline CDR1 MNHEY, CDR2 SMNVEV (reference sequence). This chain's CDR3 is CASSSVTEAFF. CDR3 nucleotide sequence: TGTGCCAGCAGTTCAGTCACTGAAGCTTTCTTT.

The chain links TRBV29-1 to TRBJ2-3, with 7 bases matching TRBD2. In germline, CDR1 is SQVTM, CDR2 ANQGSEA. The length of the CDR3 is 13 residues. Trimming at V came to 5 bases and at J to 2 bases, leaving 4 bases not matched to a gene. Here the CDR3 DNA reads TGCAGCGTTTGGCTAGCGGTCACAGATACGCAGTATTTT. Its translation: CSVWLAVTDTQYF.

With regard to this clone: One junction end disagrees with the germline gene, perhaps due to a read error. The chain joins TRBV7-9 to TRBJ1-1, with TRBD1 matching over 8 bases. Germline V gene sequence: CDR1 SEHNR, CDR2 FQNEAQ (reference sequence). This CDR3 region has 13 residues. CDR3 DNA: TGTTCCAGCAGCGGATCAGGGGGCAATGAAGCTTTCTTT. As protein: CSSSGSGGNEAFF.

The chain uses TRBV28 and TRBJ2-2; D call uncertain. Germline V lookup: CDR1 MDHEN, CDR2 SYDVKM. The CDR3 has 14 residues. The germline V and J ends were trimmed by 7 bases and 0 bases, with 9 bases remaining between them. The CDR3 sequence is CASKTDTNTGELFF. For the CDR3, the DNA is TGTGCCAGCAAGACTGATACGAACACCGGGGAGCTGTTTTTT.

This sequence joins TRBV29-1 and TRBJ2-5; 7 nucleotides agree with TRBD2. The CDR3 extends over 17 amino acids. From germline, CDR1 is SQVTM and CDR2 ANQGSEA. With 1 base clipped from V and 0 bases from J, the junction kept 11 bases outside the gene matches. The CDR3 protein is CSVEGGTGGGYQETQYF. The CDR3 nucleotides read TGCAGCGTTGAAGGAGGGACTGGCGGGGGATACCAAGAGACCCAGTACTTC.

The V call is TRBV15, the J call TRBJ1-2; D not certain. V was clipped by 0 bases and J by 7 bases, with 15 bases between them. This CDR3 region has 15 residues. Per germline, CDR1 LNHNV and CDR2 YYDKDF (reference sequence). This chain's CDR3 is CATSRDSGPGGGYTF. Written as DNA, the CDR3 is TGTGCCACCAGCAGAGATTCGGGCCCGGGAGGTGGCTACACCTTC.

The J gene is TRBJ1-2, the V gene TRBV29-1; 10 bases line up with TRBD1. The CDR3 contains 13 residues. V gave up 7 bases and J gave up 7 bases; unmatched junction bases: 9. Germline values: CDR1 SQVTM, CDR2 ANQGSEA. This chain's CDR3 is CSAPGQGPGGYTF. DNA for the CDR3: TGCAGCGCCCCGGGACAGGGGCCAGGTGGCTACACCTTC.

This clone was detected a few times. The chain has TRBV12-2 and TRBJ1-1; the table calls TRBD1, which could not be checked here. TRBV12-2 is recorded as a pseudogene. The CDR3 consists of 14 residues. The CDR3 spells CASRLGDKNTEAFF. CDR3 DNA: TGTGCAAGTCGCTTAGGAGACAAGAACACTGAAGCTTTCTTT.

With regard to this clone: Germline is not matched at one junction end, which may reflect a read error. J is TRBJ2-5 and V is TRBV7-7, with 7 bases aligning to TRBD1. The CDR3 spans 14 residues. Germline V gene data show CDR1 as SSHAT and CDR2 as FNYEAQ (reference sequence). The CDR3 is CASSLTGDQETQYF. The CDR3 region has the DNA TGTGCTAGCAGCTTAACAGGGGACCAAGAGACCCAGTACTTC.

Points on this clone: Other DNA sequences in this specimen translate into the identical CDR3. J is TRBJ2-7 and V is TRBV19, with no clear D. Germline V gene lookup returns CDR1 LNHDA and CDR2 SQIVND (reference sequence). Deletions cut 3 bases from V and 0 bases from J, with 6 bases between. CDR3 length: 13 residues. The CDR3 region is CASSIGTSYEQYF. CDR3 in DNA: TGTGCCAGTAGTATTGGCACCTCCTACGAGCAGTACTTC.

J is TRBJ2-3 and V is TRBV19, with 8 bases lining up with TRBD2. V lost 3 bases and J lost 6; bases outside the gene matches: 8. Germline CDR1 is LNHDA and CDR2 is SQIVND (reference sequence). The CDR3 sequence is 15 residues long. The CDR3 DNA is TGTGCCAGTAGTATTCTAAGCGGGAGTAGTGATACGCAGTATTTT. This translates into CASSILSGSSDTQYF.

The chain couples TRBV10-2 to TRBJ2-7; tentatively, D is TRBD2 (6 bases). The V gene lost 2 bases and the J gene lost 5 bases, with 16 bases spanning the gap. Germline V gives CDR1 WSHSY, CDR2 SAAADI. The CDR3 spans 15 residues. CDR3 DNA: TGCGCCAGCAGTGAGGCACTAGCAGAGAACCACGAGCAGTACTTC. Its translation is CASSEALAENHEQYF.

The rearrangement links TRBV10-1 to TRBJ2-1, with D possibly TRBD1 on 6 matching bases. Germline lookup yields CDR1 WNHNN and CDR2 SYGVQD (reference sequence). V lost 6 bases and J lost 6, with 15 bases in between. The CDR3 totals 14 residues. CDR3 amino acids: CASRGHPYLNEQFF. In DNA form, the CDR3 reads TGCGCCAGCAGGGGACATCCCTATCTCAATGAGCAGTTCTTC.

For the CDR3, the DNA is TGTGCCACACGGAGGGAAACAATACTATATTTT. It yields the protein CATRRETILYF. The V and J genes are TRBV28 and TRBJ1-3; D gene uncertain. CDR3 length: 11 residues. Germline V gene data show CDR1 as MDHEN and CDR2 as SYDVKM. Trimming stripped 10 bases from V and 14 bases from J, with 18 bases between. The whole variable domain, remainder taken from reference TRBV28 and TRBJ1-3, is DVKVTQSSRYLVKRTGEKVFLECVQDMDHENMFWYRQDPGLGLRLIYFSYDVKMKEKGDIPEGYSVSREKKERFSLILESASTNQTSMYLCATRRETILYFGEGSWLTVV.

The gene calls are TRBV11-1 and TRBJ2-1; TRBD2 matches at 13 bases. From germline, CDR1 is SGHAT and CDR2 FQDESV (reference sequence). Germline trimming cut 7 bases from V and 8 bases from J; bases unmatched to any gene: 8. The CDR3 spans 15 residues. DNA for the CDR3: TGTGCCAGCAATACCGGGACTAGCGGGATATATGAGCAGTTCTTC. This encodes CASNTGTSGIYEQFF.

The rearrangement joins TRBV21-1 to TRBJ2-7; the table's D call, TRBD1, was not checked against the DNA. TRBV21-1 is described as a pseudogene. The CDR3 covers 16 residues. The CDR3 sequence: CASSKPQKTGEDEQYF. The CDR3 bases are TGTGCCAGCAGCAAACCCCAGAAGACAGGGGAGGACGAGCAGTACTTC.

The CDR3 nucleotides read TGCGCCAGCAGCTTGGTGGGGACAGGGGGCTACGAGCAGTACTTC. It translates to CASSLVGTGGYEQYF. V usage is TRBV5-1 and J usage is TRBJ2-7; 11 bases are a match to TRBD1. The trim removed 0 bases at V and 3 bases at J, leaving 2 bases unmatched. The CDR3 loop spans 15 amino acids. Germline CDR1 and CDR2: SGHRS and YFSETQ.

The V gene is TRBV12-5, the J gene TRBJ2-4, with D uncertain. Germline V lookup: CDR1 LGHNT, CDR2 FRNRAP. Trimming pared 2 bases from V and 0 bases from J, leaving 8 bases between. The length of the CDR3 is 15 residues. CDR3 nucleotide sequence: TGTGCTAGTGGTTTGACAGAGCTAGCCAAAAACATTCAGTACTTC. Translating gives CASGLTELAKNIQYF.

The J gene is TRBJ1-1, the V gene TRBV6-6, with D tentatively TRBD1 (5 bases). V gave up 4 bases and J gave up 2 bases, with 14 bases separating them. Germline CDR1 reads MNHNY; CDR2 reads SVGAGI (reference sequence). The CDR3 consists of 15 residues. CDR3: CASSFQTGGNTEAFF. The DNA for the CDR3 is TGTGCCAGCAGTTTCCAAACCGGGGGAAACACTGAAGCTTTCTTT.

The chain links TRBV6-5 to TRBJ1-2, with D perhaps matching TRBD1 (6 bases). V was trimmed by 5 bases and J by 4 bases, leaving 11 bases between them. CDR1 is MNHEY and CDR2 is SVGAGI in the germline V gene. This CDR3 contains 13 residues. CDR3: CASSLRDTYGYTF. The DNA of the CDR3 is TGTGCCAGCAGTCTCCGGGACACCTATGGCTACACCTTC.